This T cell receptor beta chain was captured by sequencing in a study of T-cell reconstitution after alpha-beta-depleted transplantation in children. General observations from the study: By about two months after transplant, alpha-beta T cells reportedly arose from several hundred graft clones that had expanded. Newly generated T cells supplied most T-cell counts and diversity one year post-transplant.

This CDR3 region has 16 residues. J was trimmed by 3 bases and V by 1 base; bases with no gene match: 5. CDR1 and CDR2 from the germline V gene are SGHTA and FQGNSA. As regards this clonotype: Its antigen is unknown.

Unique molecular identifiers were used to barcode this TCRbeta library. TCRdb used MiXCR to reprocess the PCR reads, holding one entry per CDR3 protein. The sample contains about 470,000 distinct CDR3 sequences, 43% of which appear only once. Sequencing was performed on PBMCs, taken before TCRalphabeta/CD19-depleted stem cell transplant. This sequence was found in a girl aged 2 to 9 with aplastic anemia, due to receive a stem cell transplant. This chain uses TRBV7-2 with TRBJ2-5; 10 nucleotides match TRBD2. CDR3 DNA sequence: TGTGCCAGCAGCTTAGGGACTAGCGGATGGAAAGAGACCCAGTACTTC. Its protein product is CASSLGTSGWKETQYF.